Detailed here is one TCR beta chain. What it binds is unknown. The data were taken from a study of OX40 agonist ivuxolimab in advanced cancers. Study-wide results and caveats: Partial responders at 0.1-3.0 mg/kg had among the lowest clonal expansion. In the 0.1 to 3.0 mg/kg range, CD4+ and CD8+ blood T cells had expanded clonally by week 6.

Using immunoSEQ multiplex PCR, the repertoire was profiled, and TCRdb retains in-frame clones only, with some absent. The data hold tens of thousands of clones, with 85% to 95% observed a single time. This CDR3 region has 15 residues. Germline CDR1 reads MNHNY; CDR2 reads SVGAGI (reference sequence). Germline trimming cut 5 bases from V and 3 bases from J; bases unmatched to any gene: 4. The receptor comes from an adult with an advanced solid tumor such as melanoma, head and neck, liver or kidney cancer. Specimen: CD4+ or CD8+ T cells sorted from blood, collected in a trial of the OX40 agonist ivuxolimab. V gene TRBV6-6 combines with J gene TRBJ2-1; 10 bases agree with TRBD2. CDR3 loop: CASSTGTSVYNEQFF. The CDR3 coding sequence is TGTGCCAGCAGTACCGGGACTAGCGTCTACAATGAGCAGTTCTTC.